This is a list of T cell receptor beta chains from one sample in a study of blood T cells in healthy people across ages. TCRdb analysed the 5' RACE reads with MiXCR anew, one entry per CDR3 protein. The data show some 1,000,000 distinct CDR3 sequences, under 30% seen once. This sample also appeared in a second study, on T cells of mothers and their children.

Material: blood. These receptors all stem from a girl between 2 and 10 years old in good health. The CDR3 runs from the conserved cysteine through the conserved F or W. Fields, in order: J gene, D gene, clone size, V gene, CDR3 protein, CDR3 DNA. The D gene is left open where the match is weak. Clone size is stated in some rows and not others, as once, few, many or a class when expanded.

j_gene: TRBJ2-7
d_gene: .
abundance: few
v_gene: TRBV28
CDR3aa: CASSDGHSDYEQYF
CDR3nt: TGTGCCAGCAGCGACGGACATAGCGACTACGAGCAGTACTTC

j_gene: TRBJ2-5
d_gene: .
abundance: few
v_gene: TRBV2
CDR3aa: CASSELYRAQYF
CDR3nt: TGTGCCAGCAGTGAACTCTATCGGGCCCAGTACTTC

j_gene: TRBJ1-2
d_gene: .
abundance: few
v_gene: TRBV6-6
CDR3aa: CASSPSRQVNYGYTF
CDR3nt: TGTGCCAGCAGCCCCTCGAGACAGGTAAACTATGGCTACACCTTC

j_gene: TRBJ2-2
d_gene: .
abundance: few
v_gene: TRBV12-3/TRBV12-4
CDR3aa: CASTVGVGMMNTGELFF
CDR3nt: TGTGCCAGCACTGTCGGAGTAGGGATGATGAACACCGGGGAGCTGTTTTTT

j_gene: TRBJ2-1
d_gene: .
abundance: once
v_gene: TRBV29-1
CDR3aa: CSVFGGARSEQLF
CDR3nt: TGCAGCGTTTTCGGGGGAGCGCGGAGTGAGCAGCTCTTC

j_gene: TRBJ2-3
d_gene: .
abundance: few
v_gene: TRBV10-3
CDR3aa: CAISESWPNSNTDTQYF
CDR3nt: TGTGCCATCAGTGAGTCTTGGCCCAATTCTAACACAGATACGCAGTATTTT

j_gene: TRBJ2-7
d_gene: .
abundance: .
v_gene: TRBV12-3/TRBV12-4
CDR3aa: CASSLLDGPYEQYF
CDR3nt: TGTGCCAGCAGTTTGTTGGACGGACCCTACGAGCAGTACTTC

j_gene: TRBJ1-4
d_gene: .
abundance: few
v_gene: TRBV29-1
CDR3aa: CSVAARLNEKLFF
CDR3nt: TGCAGCGTTGCAGCCAGACTTAATGAAAAACTGTTTTTT

j_gene: TRBJ2-2
d_gene: .
abundance: .
v_gene: TRBV12-3/TRBV12-4
CDR3aa: CASSLEGFGELFF
CDR3nt: TGTGCCAGCAGTTTAGAGGGGTTCGGGGAGCTGTTTTTT

j_gene: TRBJ2-1
d_gene: .
abundance: few
v_gene: TRBV2
CDR3aa: CASSGGGQGEQFF
CDR3nt: TGTGCCAGCAGTGGTGGCGGGCAGGGAGAGCAGTTCTTC

j_gene: TRBJ1-1
d_gene: .
abundance: .
v_gene: TRBV29-1
CDR3aa: CSVEAGDLNTEAFF
CDR3nt: TGCAGCGTTGAAGCGGGGGATCTGAACACTGAAGCTTTCTTT

j_gene: TRBJ2-2
d_gene: TRBD1
abundance: .
v_gene: TRBV12-3/TRBV12-4
CDR3aa: CASSLDRGVGELFF
CDR3nt: TGTGCCAGCAGTTTAGACAGGGGGGTCGGGGAGCTGTTTTTT

j_gene: TRBJ1-2
d_gene: .
abundance: .
v_gene: TRBV4-3
CDR3aa: CASSQDGLHYTF
CDR3nt: TGCGCCAGCAGCCAAGACGGCCTTCACTACACCTTC

j_gene: TRBJ2-1
d_gene: .
abundance: .
v_gene: TRBV10-3
CDR3aa: CAINEAENNEQFF
CDR3nt: TGTGCCATCAATGAGGCGGAAAACAATGAGCAGTTCTTC